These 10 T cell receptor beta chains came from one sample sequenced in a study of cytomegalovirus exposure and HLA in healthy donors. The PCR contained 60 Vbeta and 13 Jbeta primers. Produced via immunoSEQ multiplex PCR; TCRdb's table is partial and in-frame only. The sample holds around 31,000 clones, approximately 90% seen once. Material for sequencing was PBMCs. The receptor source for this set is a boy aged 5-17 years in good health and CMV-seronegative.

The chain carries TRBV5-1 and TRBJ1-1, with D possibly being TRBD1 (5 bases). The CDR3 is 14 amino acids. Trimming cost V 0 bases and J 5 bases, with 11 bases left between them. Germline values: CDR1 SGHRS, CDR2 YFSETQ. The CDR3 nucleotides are TGCGCCAGCAGCTTGGGGAGGGAGGGGACTGAAGCTTTCTTT. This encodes CASSLGREGTEAFF. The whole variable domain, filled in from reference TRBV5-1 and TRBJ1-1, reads KAGVTQTPRYLIKTRGQQVTLSCSPISGHRSVSWYQQTPGQGLQFLFEYFSETQRNKGNFPGRFSGRQFSNSRSEMNVSTLELGDSALYLCASSLGREGTEAFFGQGTRLTVV.

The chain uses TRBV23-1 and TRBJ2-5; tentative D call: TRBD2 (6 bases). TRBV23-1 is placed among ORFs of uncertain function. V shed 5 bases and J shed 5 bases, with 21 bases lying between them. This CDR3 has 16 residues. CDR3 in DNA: TGCGCCAGCAGTTACGTTGGGACTCCCGCGTCGGAGACCCAGTACTTC. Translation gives CASSYVGTPASETQYF.

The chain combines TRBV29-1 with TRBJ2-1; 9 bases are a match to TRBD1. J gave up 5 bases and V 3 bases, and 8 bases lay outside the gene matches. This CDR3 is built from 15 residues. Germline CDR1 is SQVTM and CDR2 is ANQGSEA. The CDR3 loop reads CSVDGQGNLDNEQFF. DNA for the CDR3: TGCAGCGTTGATGGACAGGGGAATCTCGACAATGAGCAGTTCTTC.

Here the CDR3 DNA reads TGTGCCATCTCGCAGGGGGCAAAAGATACGCAGTATTTT. This codes for CAISQGAKDTQYF. The chain uses TRBV10-3 and TRBJ2-3, with 8 bases lining up with TRBD1. Germline V lookup: CDR1 ENHRY, CDR2 SYGVKD. V was pared by 8 bases and J by 5 bases, with 6 bases of the junction left unmatched. CDR3 size: 13 residues.

Written as DNA, the CDR3 is TGCGCCAGCAGGACAGGGGGGTACTATGGCTACACCTTC. This codes for CASRTGGYYGYTF. V gene TRBV5-1 combines with J gene TRBJ1-2; 9 bases match TRBD1. Germline V gene data show CDR1 as SGHRS and CDR2 as YFSETQ. Unmatched junction bases numbered 2, after V lost 5 bases and J lost 3 bases. This CDR3 is 13 amino acids long.

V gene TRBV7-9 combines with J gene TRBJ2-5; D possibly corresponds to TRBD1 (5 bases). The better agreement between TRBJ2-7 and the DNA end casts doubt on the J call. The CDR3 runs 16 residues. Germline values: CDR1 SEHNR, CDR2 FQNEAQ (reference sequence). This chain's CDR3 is CASSLALGAFTYEQYF. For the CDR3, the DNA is TGTGCCAGCAGCTTAGCGTTAGGGGCTTTCACCTACGAGCAGTACTTC.

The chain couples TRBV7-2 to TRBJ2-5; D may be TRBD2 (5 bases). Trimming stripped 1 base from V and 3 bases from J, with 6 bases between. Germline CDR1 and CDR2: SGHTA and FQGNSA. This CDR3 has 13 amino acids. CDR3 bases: TGTGCCAGCAGCTTAGAAGCGGAAGAGACCCAGTACTTC. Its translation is CASSLEAEETQYF.

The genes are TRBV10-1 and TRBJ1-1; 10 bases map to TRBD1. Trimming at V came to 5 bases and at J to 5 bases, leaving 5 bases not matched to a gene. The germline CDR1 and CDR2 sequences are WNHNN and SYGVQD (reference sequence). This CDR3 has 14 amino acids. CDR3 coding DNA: TGCGCCAGCAGTTCCGGGACAGGGGCAACTGAAGCTTTCTTT. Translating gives CASSSGTGATEAFF.

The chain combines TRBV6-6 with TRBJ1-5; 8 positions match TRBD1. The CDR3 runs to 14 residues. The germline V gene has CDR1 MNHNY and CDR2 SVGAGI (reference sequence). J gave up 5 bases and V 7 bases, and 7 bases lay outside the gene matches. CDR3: CASNQGAPDQPQHF. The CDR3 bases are TGTGCCAGCAACCAGGGGGCACCCGATCAGCCCCAGCATTTT.

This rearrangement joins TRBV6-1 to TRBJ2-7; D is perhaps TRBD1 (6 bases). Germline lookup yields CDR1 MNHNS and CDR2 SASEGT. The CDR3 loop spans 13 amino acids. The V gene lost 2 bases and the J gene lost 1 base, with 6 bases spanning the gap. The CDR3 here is CASSEQGSYEQYF. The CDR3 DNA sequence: TGTGCCAGCAGTGAACAGGGGTCCTACGAGCAGTACTTC.